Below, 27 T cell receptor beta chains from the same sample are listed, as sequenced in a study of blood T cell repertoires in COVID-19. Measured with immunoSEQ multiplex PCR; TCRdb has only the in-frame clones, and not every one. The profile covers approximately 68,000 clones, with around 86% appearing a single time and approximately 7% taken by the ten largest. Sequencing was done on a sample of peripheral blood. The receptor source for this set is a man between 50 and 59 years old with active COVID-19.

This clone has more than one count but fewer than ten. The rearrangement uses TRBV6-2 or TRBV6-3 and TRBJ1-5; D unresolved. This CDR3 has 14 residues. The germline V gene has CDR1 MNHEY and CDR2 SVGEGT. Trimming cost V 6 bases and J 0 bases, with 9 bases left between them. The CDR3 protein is CASSRANSNQPQHF. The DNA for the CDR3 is TGTGCCAGCAGCCGGGCTAATAGCAATCAGCCCCAGCATTTT.

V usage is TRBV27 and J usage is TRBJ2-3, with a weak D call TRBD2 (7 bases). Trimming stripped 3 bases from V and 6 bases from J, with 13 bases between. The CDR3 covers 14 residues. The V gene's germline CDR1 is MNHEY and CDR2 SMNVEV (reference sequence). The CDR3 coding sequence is TGTGCCAGCAGTTTGAGGGGGGGCGGGGATACGCAGTATTTT. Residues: CASSLRGGGDTQYF.

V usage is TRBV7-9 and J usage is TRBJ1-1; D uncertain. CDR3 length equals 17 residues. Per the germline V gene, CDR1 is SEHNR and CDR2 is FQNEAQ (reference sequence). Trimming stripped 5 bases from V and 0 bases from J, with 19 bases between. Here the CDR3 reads CASSQSPLVSLNTEAFF. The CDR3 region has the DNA TGTGCCAGCAGCCAGTCCCCCTTGGTTTCCCTGAACACTGAAGCTTTCTTT.

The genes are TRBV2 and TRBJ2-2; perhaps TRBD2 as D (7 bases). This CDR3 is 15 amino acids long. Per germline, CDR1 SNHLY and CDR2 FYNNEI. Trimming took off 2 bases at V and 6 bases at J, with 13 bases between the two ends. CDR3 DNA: TGTGCCAGCAGTGAATGGGGGCGGGAGTCCGGGGAGCTGTTTTTT. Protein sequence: CASSEWGRESGELFF.

DNA of the CDR3: TGTGCCAGCAGCTTCCGGGATTCTGGGGCCAACGTCCTGACTTTC. This codes for CASSFRDSGANVLTF. The chain employs TRBV9 and TRBJ2-6, with a possible D match to TRBD2 (5 bases). The V end was cut by 4 bases, the J end by 1 base, with 9 bases between. Germline values: CDR1 SGDLS, CDR2 YYNGEE. The CDR3 totals 15 residues.

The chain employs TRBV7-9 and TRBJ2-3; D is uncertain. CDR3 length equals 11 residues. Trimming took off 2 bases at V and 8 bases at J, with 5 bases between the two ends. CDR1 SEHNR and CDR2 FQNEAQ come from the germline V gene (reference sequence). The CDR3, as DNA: TGTGCCAGCAGCTTAATCGTTACGCAGTATTTT. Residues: CASSLIVTQYF.

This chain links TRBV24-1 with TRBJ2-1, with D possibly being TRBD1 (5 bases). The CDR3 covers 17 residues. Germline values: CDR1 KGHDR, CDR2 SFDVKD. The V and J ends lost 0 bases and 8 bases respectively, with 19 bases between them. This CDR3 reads CATSDLHGDSKRDEQFF. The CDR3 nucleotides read TGTGCCACCAGTGATTTGCACGGCGACAGTAAACGCGATGAGCAGTTCTTC.

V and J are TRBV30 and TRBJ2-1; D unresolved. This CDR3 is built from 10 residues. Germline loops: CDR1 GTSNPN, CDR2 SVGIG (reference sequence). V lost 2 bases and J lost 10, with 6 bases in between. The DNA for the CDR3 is TGTGCCTGGAGTCGACTCGAGCAGTTCTTC. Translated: CAWSRLEQFF.

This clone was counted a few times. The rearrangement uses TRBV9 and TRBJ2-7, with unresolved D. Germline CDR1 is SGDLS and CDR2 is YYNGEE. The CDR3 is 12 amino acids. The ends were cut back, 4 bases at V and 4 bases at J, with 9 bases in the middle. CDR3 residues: CASSSRSYEQYF. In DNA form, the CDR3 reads TGTGCCAGCAGCTCCAGGTCGTACGAGCAGTACTTC. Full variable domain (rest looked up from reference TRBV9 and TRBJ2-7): DSGVTQTPKHLITATGQRVTLRCSPRSGDLSVYWYQQSLDQGLQFLIQYYNGEERAKGNILERFSAQQFPDLHSELNLSSLELGDSALYFCASSSRSYEQYFGPGTRLTVT.

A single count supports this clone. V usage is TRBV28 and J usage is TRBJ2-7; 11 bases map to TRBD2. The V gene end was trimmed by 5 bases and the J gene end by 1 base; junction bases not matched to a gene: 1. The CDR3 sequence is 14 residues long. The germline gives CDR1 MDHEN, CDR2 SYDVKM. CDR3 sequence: CASSLAGGSYEQYF. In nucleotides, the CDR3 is TGTGCCAGCAGTCTAGCGGGAGGTTCCTACGAGCAGTACTTC.

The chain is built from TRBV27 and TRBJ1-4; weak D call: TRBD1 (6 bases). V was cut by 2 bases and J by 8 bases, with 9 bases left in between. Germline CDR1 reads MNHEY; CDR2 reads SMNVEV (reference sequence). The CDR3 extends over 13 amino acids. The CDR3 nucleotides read TGTGCCAGCAGTTTAACGAGGGGGGAAAAACTGTTTTTT. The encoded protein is CASSLTRGEKLFF.

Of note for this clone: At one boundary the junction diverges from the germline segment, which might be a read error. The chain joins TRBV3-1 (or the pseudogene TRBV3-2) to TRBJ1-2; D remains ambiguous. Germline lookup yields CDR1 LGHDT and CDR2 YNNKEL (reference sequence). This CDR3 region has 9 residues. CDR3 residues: CPRRRGYTF. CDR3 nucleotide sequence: TGCCCCCGACGGCGGGGCTACACCTTC.

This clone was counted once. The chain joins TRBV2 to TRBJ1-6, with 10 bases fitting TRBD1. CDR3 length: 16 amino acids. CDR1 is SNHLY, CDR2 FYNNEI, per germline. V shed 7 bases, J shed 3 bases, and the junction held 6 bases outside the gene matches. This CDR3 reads CASTETGGVYNSPLHF. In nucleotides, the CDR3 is TGTGCCAGCACTGAGACAGGGGGCGTCTATAATTCACCCCTCCACTTT.

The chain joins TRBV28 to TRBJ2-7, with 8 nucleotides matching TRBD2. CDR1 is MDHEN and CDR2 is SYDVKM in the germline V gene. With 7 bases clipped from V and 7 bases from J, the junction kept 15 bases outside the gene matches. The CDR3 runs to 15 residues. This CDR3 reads CASTPSPAGGVEQYF. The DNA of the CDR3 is TGTGCCAGCACCCCCAGCCCGGCCGGGGGGGTTGAGCAGTACTTC.

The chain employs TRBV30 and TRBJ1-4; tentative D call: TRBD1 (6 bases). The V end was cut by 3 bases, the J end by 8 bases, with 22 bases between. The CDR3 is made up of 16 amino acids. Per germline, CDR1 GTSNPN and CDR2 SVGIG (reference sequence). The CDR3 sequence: CAWRPMGAAVGEKLFF. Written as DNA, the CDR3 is TGTGCCTGGAGGCCCATGGGGGCGGCAGTGGGGGAAAAACTGTTTTTT.

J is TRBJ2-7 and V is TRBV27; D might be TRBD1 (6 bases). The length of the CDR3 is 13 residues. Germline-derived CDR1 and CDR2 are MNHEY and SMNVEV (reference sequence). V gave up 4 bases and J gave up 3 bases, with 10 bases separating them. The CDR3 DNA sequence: TGTGCCAGCAGTTGGAAACAGGGCTACGAGCAGTACTTC. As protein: CASSWKQGYEQYF.

The CDR3 DNA follows: TGTGCCAGCAGCATAAATACGGACAGATACTACGAGCAGTACTTC. Protein product: CASSINTDRYYEQYF. The chain uses TRBV21-1 and TRBJ2-7; the table's D call of TRBD1 was not tested on the DNA. TRBV21-1 is a known pseudogene. The CDR3 consists of 15 residues.

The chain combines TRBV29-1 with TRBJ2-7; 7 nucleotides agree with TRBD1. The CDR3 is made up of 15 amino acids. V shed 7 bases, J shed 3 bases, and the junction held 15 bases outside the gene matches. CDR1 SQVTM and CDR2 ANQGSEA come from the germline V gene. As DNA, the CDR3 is TGCAGCGCCACCGGGACAGCAAACCGCTTCTACGAGCAGTACTTC. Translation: CSATGTANRFYEQYF.

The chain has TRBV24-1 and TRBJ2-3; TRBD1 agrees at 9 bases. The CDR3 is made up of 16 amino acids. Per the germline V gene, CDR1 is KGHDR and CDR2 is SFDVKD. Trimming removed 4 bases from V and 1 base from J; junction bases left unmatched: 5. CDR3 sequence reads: CATSETRTGGTDTQYF. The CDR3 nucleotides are TGTGCCACCAGTGAAACAAGGACAGGGGGCACAGATACGCAGTATTTT.

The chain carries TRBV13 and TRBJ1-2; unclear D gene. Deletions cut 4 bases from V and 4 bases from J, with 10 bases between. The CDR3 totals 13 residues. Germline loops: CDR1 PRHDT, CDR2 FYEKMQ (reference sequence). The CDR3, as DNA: TGTGCCAGCAGCTCTAGCGGGATCTATGGCTACACCTTC. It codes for CASSSSGIYGYTF.

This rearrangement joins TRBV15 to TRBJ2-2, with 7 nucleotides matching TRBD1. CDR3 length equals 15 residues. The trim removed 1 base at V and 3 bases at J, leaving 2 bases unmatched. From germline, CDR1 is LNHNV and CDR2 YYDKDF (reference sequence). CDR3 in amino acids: CATSRGGGDTGELFF. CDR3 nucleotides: TGTGCCACCAGCAGAGGAGGGGGCGACACCGGGGAGCTGTTTTTT. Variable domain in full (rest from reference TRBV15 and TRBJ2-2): DAMVIQNPRYQVTQFGKPVTLSCSQTLNHNVMYWYQQKSSQAPKLLFHYYDKDFNNEADTPDNFQSRRPNTSFCFLDIRSPGLGDTAMYLCATSRGGGDTGELFFGEGSRLTVL.

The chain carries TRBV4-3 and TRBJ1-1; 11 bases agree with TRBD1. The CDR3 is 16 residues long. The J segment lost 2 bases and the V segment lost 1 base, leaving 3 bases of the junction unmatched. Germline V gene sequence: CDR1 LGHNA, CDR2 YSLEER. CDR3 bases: TGCGCCAGCAGCCAAGCTGGACAGGGGGCTAACACTGAAGCTTTCTTT. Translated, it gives CASSQAGQGANTEAFF.

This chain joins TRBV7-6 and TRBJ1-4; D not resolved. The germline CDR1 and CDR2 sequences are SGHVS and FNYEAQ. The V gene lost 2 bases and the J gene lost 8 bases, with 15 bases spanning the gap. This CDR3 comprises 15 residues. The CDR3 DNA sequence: TGTGCCAGCAGCTTAAACCCGGCCGGAGGGGAAAAACTGTTTTTT. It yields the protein CASSLNPAGGEKLFF.

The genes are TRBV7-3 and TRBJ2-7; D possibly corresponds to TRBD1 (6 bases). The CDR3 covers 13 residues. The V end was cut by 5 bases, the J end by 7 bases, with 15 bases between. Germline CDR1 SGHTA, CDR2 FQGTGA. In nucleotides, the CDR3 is TGTGCCAGCAGCCAACAGGGTGTCGGGGAGCAGTACTTC. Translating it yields CASSQQGVGEQYF.

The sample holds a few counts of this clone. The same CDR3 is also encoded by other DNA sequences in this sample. The CDR3 spells CSASTGGGSYEQYF. CDR3 coding DNA: TGCAGTGCTAGTACGGGGGGCGGATCCTACGAGCAGTACTTC. J is TRBJ2-7 and V is TRBV20-1; maybe TRBD2 (7 bases). CDR3 length: 14 amino acids. The germline V gene encodes CDR1 DFQATT and CDR2 SNEGSKA (reference sequence). V dropped 3 bases and J dropped 1 base, with 13 bases sitting between them.

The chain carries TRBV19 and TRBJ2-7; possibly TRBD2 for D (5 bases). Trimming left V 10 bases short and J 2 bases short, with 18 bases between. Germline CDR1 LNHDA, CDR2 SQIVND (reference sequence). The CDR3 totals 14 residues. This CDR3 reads CATSRGSITYEQYF. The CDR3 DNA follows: TGTGCCACCTCGAGAGGGTCAATCACCTACGAGCAGTACTTC.

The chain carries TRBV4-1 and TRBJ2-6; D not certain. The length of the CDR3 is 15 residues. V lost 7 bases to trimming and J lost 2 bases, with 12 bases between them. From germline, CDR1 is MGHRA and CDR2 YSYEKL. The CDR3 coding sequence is TGCGCCAGCACCTACAGCCCCACTGGGGCCAACGTCCTGACTTTC. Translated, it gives CASTYSPTGANVLTF.